These 24 T cell receptor beta chains came from one sample sequenced in a study of cytomegalovirus exposure and HLA in healthy donors. It was with 60 Vbeta and 13 Jbeta primers that the PCR ran. Data came from immunoSEQ multiplex PCR; TCRdb stores just in-frame clones and leaves some out. The sample lists 200,000 to 250,000 clones, 80% to 85% occurring once. Sequencing was done on a sample of PBMCs. Every receptor here comes from a boy aged 2 to 10 in good health and CMV-seronegative.

This clone is a singleton in its sample. The CDR3 nucleotides are TGTGCCAGTAGCCTTGTGGCTAGCGGCTACAATGAGCAGTTCTTC. Its translation is CASSLVASGYNEQFF. V gene TRBV19 combines with J gene TRBJ2-1; TRBD2 matches 7 bases. V lost 6 bases to trimming and J lost 3 bases; unmatched junction nucleotides: 8. Germline V gene lookup returns CDR1 LNHDA and CDR2 SQIVND (reference sequence). The CDR3 contains 15 residues. The full variable domain, rest sourced from reference TRBV19 and TRBJ2-1, is DGGITQSPKYLFRKEGQNVTLSCEQNLNHDAMYWYRQDPGQGLRLIYYSQIVNDFQKGDIAEGYSVSREKKESFPLTVTSAQKNPTAFYLCASSLVASGYNEQFFGPGTRLTVL.

The chain is built from TRBV18 and TRBJ2-3; 9 bases line up with TRBD2. Germline V CDR1 and CDR2: KGHSH, LQKENI. The J segment lost 4 bases and the V segment lost 3 bases, leaving 5 bases of the junction unmatched. The CDR3 extends over 15 amino acids. The DNA for the CDR3 is TGTGCCAGCTCACCTAGCGGGGGTACATCAGATACGCAGTATTTT. Residues: CASSPSGGTSDTQYF.

The chain combines TRBV6-5 with TRBJ2-3, with 10 bases lining up with TRBD2. This CDR3 comprises 15 residues. CDR1 and CDR2 (germline): MNHEY, SVGAGI. The V gene end was trimmed by 5 bases and the J gene end by 5 bases; junction bases not matched to a gene: 7. The CDR3 region is CASSGLAGEEDTQYF. The CDR3 nucleotides read TGTGCCAGCAGTGGGCTAGCGGGGGAGGAAGATACGCAGTATTTT.

The CDR3 loop reads CASSPTSGGETQYF. The CDR3 region has the DNA TGCGCCAGCAGCCCGACTAGCGGGGGGGAGACCCAGTACTTC. The chain recombines TRBV4-1 with TRBJ2-5; TRBD2 aligns across 13 bases. This CDR3 comprises 14 residues. CDR1 and CDR2 from the germline V gene are MGHRA and YSYEKL. With 4 bases clipped from V and 5 bases from J, the junction kept 1 base outside the gene matches.

The chain employs TRBV7-3 and TRBJ1-6, with D perhaps matching TRBD1 (5 bases). The CDR3 length is 15 residues. Germline CDR1 and CDR2: SGHTA and FQGTGA. V was clipped by 2 bases and J by 9 bases, with 14 bases between them. The chain's CDR3 is CASSLPGGIGSPLHF. The CDR3 bases are TGTGCCAGCAGCTTACCGGGGGGGATAGGTTCACCCCTCCACTTT. Drawing the rest from reference TRBV7-3 and TRBJ1-6, the complete variable domain is GAGVSQTPSNKVTEKGKYVELRCDPISGHTALYWYRQSLGQGPEFLIYFQGTGAADDSGLPNDRFFAVRPEGSVSTLKIQRTERGDSAVYLCASSLPGGIGSPLHFGNGTRLTVT.

The rearrangement joins TRBV5-1 to TRBJ2-5; D is possibly TRBD2 (7 bases). The CDR3 has 16 amino acids. Germline CDR1 is SGHRS and CDR2 is YFSETQ. V was pared by 4 bases and J by 2 bases, with 18 bases between. CDR3 DNA sequence: TGCGCCAGCAGCCTAGGGGGGGGGCTATCTCAAGAGACCCAGTACTTC. Translated: CASSLGGGLSQETQYF. Based on the CDR3 plus reference TRBV5-1 and TRBJ2-5, the full variable domain is KAGVTQTPRYLIKTRGQQVTLSCSPISGHRSVSWYQQTPGQGLQFLFEYFSETQRNKGNFPGRFSGRQFSNSRSEMNVSTLELGDSALYLCASSLGGGLSQETQYFGPGTRLLVL.

The rearrangement links TRBV6-6 to TRBJ1-2, with D hard to call. Trimming took 0 bases from V and 3 from J, leaving 14 bases between them. The CDR3 runs 16 residues. Germline V CDR1 and CDR2: MNHNY, SVGAGI (reference sequence). The CDR3 region has the DNA TGTGCCAGCAGTTACTCTGGTGTAACGAGCGACTATGGCTACACCTTC. Protein sequence: CASSYSGVTSDYGYTF.

This clone was counted a few times. The chain joins TRBV4-1 to TRBJ2-2; D possibly corresponds to TRBD2 (5 bases). This CDR3 spans 14 amino acids. Germline lookup yields CDR1 MGHRA and CDR2 YSYEKL. The germline V and J ends were trimmed by 4 bases and 6 bases, with 12 bases remaining between them. Here the CDR3 DNA reads TGCGCCAGCAGCCCCACCTGGACTCCCGGGGAGCTGTTTTTT. Its translation: CASSPTWTPGELFF.

The chain combines TRBV6-5 with TRBJ2-5; 7 bases align to TRBD1. The J segment lost 2 bases and the V segment lost 8 bases, leaving 11 bases of the junction unmatched. This CDR3 has 15 residues. From germline, CDR1 is MNHEY and CDR2 SVGAGI. The CDR3 sequence: CASRRWGQSQETQYF. CDR3 DNA sequence: TGTGCCAGCCGGCGTTGGGGACAGTCTCAAGAGACCCAGTACTTC.

The count of this clone is one. The chain recombines TRBV30 with TRBJ2-5; TRBD2 aligns across 9 bases. This CDR3 spans 14 amino acids. J lost 1 base, V lost 2 bases, and 2 bases had no gene match. Germline V lookup: CDR1 GTSNPN, CDR2 SVGIG (reference sequence). In nucleotides, the CDR3 is TGTGCCTGGAGTTCGACTAGCGGCCAAGAGACCCAGTACTTC. Its translation is CAWSSTSGQETQYF.

This clone was seen a handful of times. V gene TRBV5-1 combines with J gene TRBJ1-1; D remains unclear. The germline CDR1 and CDR2 sequences are SGHRS and YFSETQ. The CDR3 runs to 13 residues. The V end was cut by 0 bases, the J end by 4 bases, with 7 bases between. This CDR3 reads CASSLDTITEAFF. The CDR3 DNA reads as TGCGCCAGCAGCTTGGACACTATCACTGAAGCTTTCTTT.

The rearrangement uses TRBV9 and TRBJ1-3; D unresolved. Germline lookup yields CDR1 SGDLS and CDR2 YYNGEE. The ends were cut back, 3 bases at V and 0 bases at J, with 13 bases in the middle. CDR3 size: 16 residues. CDR3 coding DNA: TGTGCCAGCAGCGGAGCGCCCGCGCCCTCTGGAAACACCATATATTTT. Translated: CASSGAPAPSGNTIYF.

The chain has TRBV4-1 and TRBJ1-1; D gene ambiguous. Deletions cut 3 bases from V and 8 bases from J, with 13 bases between. Germline V gene lookup returns CDR1 MGHRA and CDR2 YSYEKL. This CDR3 spans 13 amino acids. CDR3 amino acids: CASSHQGSVEAFF. The CDR3 DNA follows: TGCGCCAGCAGCCACCAAGGGAGTGTAGAAGCTTTCTTT.

The chain uses TRBV5-1 and TRBJ2-7, with 7 bases identical to TRBD1. Per germline, CDR1 SGHRS and CDR2 YFSETQ. The CDR3 is 15 amino acids. With 4 bases clipped from V and 2 bases from J, the junction kept 9 bases outside the gene matches. CDR3 nucleotide sequence: TGCGCCAGCAGCCCAACCGGGACAGAGGCCTACGAGCAGTACTTC. Translated: CASSPTGTEAYEQYF.

The V and J genes are TRBV9 and TRBJ1-6, with unresolved D. V lost 1 base to trimming and J lost 8 bases, with 16 bases between them. Per germline, CDR1 SGDLS and CDR2 YYNGEE. This CDR3 is 16 amino acids long. Written as DNA, the CDR3 is TGTGCCAGCAGCGTATTTCACCGACCGGGTGATTCACCCCTCCACTTT. This encodes CASSVFHRPGDSPLHF.

The chain couples TRBV13 to TRBJ2-5; tentative D call: TRBD2 (7 bases). V was shortened by 0 bases and J by 1 base, with 9 bases between the two germline ends. Germline CDR1 is PRHDT and CDR2 is FYEKMQ (reference sequence). The CDR3 extends over 15 amino acids. The CDR3 here is CASSLGGGAQETQYF. The CDR3 nucleotides are TGTGCCAGCAGCTTAGGAGGGGGGGCCCAAGAGACCCAGTACTTC.

The chain carries TRBV7-3 and TRBJ2-3; the match to TRBD2 covers 11 bases. Germline assignment: CDR1 SGHTA and CDR2 FQGTGA. The junction had 10 bases not matched to a gene; V was cut back by 2 bases and J by 6 bases. The CDR3 is made up of 17 amino acids. Here the CDR3 reads CASSLEGSGGARDTQYF. Written as DNA, the CDR3 is TGTGCCAGCAGCTTAGAAGGTAGCGGGGGGGCCAGGGATACGCAGTATTTT.

This chain joins TRBV4-1 and TRBJ2-2; a possible D gene is TRBD2 (7 bases). Germline V CDR1 and CDR2: MGHRA, YSYEKL. The CDR3 is 17 residues long. Trimming stripped 4 bases from V and 1 base from J, with 16 bases between. CDR3 in amino acids: CASSRAQGGLNTGELFF. CDR3 bases: TGCGCCAGCAGCCGCGCACAGGGAGGGTTGAACACCGGGGAGCTGTTTTTT.

This chain joins TRBV27 and TRBJ2-1, with 10 nucleotides matching TRBD1. This CDR3 comprises 15 residues. Germline V lookup: CDR1 MNHEY, CDR2 SMNVEV (reference sequence). The V segment lost 5 bases and the J segment 8 bases; nucleotides outside the gene matches: 9. The CDR3 sequence is CASSPIPGQGYEQFF. CDR3 DNA: TGTGCCAGCAGTCCTATACCGGGACAGGGGTATGAGCAGTTCTTC.

The chain is built from TRBV7-9 and TRBJ2-1; 13 nucleotides agree with TRBD2. The V gene's germline CDR1 is SEHNR and CDR2 FQNEAQ (reference sequence). J gave up 8 bases and V 5 bases, and 9 bases lay outside the gene matches. The length of the CDR3 is 16 residues. CDR3 protein: CASSPQLAGGPHEQFF. CDR3 bases: TGTGCCAGCAGCCCCCAACTAGCGGGAGGGCCCCATGAGCAGTTCTTC.

The V and J genes are TRBV5-4 and TRBJ1-2; 7 nucleotides align to TRBD1. The J segment lost 3 bases and the V segment lost 5 bases, leaving 4 bases of the junction unmatched. Germline V gene data show CDR1 as SGHNT and CDR2 as YYREEE (reference sequence). The CDR3 is 13 residues long. The DNA for the CDR3 is TGTGCCAGCAGGAAGGGGGCAGACTATGGCTACACCTTC. Its translation is CASRKGADYGYTF. Full variable domain (remainder filled in from reference TRBV5-4 and TRBJ1-2): ETGVTQSPTHLIKTRGQQVTLRCSSQSGHNTVSWYQQALGQGPQFIFQYYREEENGRGNFPPRFSGLQFPNYSSELNVNALELDDSALYLCASRKGADYGYTFGSGTRLTVV.

The CDR3: CASSIAGLRYEQYF. In nucleotides, the CDR3 is TGTGCCAGTAGTATTGCCGGACTTCGATACGAGCAGTACTTC. The chain is built from TRBV19 and TRBJ2-7; possible D gene TRBD2, 5 bases. The V gene's germline CDR1 is LNHDA and CDR2 SQIVND (reference sequence). The CDR3 spans 14 residues. V lost 3 bases, J lost 4 bases, and 13 bases lay in between. Filled out from reference TRBV19 and TRBJ2-7, the complete variable domain reads DGGITQSPKYLFRKEGQNVTLSCEQNLNHDAMYWYRQDPGQGLRLIYYSQIVNDFQKGDIAEGYSVSREKKESFPLTVTSAQKNPTAFYLCASSIAGLRYEQYFGPGTRLTVT.

This clone was seen a handful of times. V gene TRBV11-3 combines with J gene TRBJ2-2; perhaps TRBD2 as D (5 bases). V was shortened by 4 bases and J by 4 bases, with 16 bases between the two germline ends. CDR1 is SGHNT, CDR2 YENEEA, per germline. The CDR3 sequence is 16 residues long. DNA of the CDR3: TGTGCCAGCAGCTCCGAGTACAGCGGAGGCACCGGGGAGCTGTTTTTT. This gives the protein CASSSEYSGGTGELFF. The whole variable domain, filled in from reference TRBV11-3 and TRBJ2-2, reads EAGVVQSPRYKIIEKKQPVAFWCNPISGHNTLYWYLQNLGQGPELLIRYENEEAVDDSQLPKDRFSAERLKGVDSTLKIQPAELGDSAVYLCASSSEYSGGTGELFFGEGSRLTVL.

The rearrangement links TRBV5-1 to TRBJ2-1, with 8 positions matching TRBD2. Germline V CDR1 and CDR2: SGHRS, YFSETQ. Unmatched junction bases numbered 13, after V lost 3 bases and J lost 5 bases. The CDR3 contains 17 residues. CDR3 bases: TGCGCCAGCAGCTCCGGGGTTGGGGTAGCGGGAAACAATGAGCAGTTCTTC. Encoded protein: CASSSGVGVAGNNEQFF.